Shown below are 8 T cell receptor beta chains from a single sample sequenced in a study of cytomegalovirus exposure and HLA in healthy donors. The protocol was immunoSEQ multiplex PCR, while the TCRdb copy is restricted to in-frame clones and leaves out a portion. In the table there are under 200,000 clones, about 90% of which are singletons. Material for sequencing was PBMCs. These receptors were collected from a woman aged 18-29 years in good health and CMV-seropositive.

About this clone: Within the sample, other DNA sequences also encode this same CDR3. This chain links TRBV6-6 with TRBJ1-2; D is undetermined. CDR1 and CDR2 (germline): MNHNY, SVGAGI (reference sequence). CDR3 length: 15 amino acids. The V gene lost 0 bases and the J gene lost 0 bases, with 8 bases spanning the gap. In DNA form, the CDR3 reads TGTGCCAGCAGTTACTCGGGAGGAGCTAACTATGGCTACACCTTC. Translation gives CASSYSGGANYGYTF.

V gene TRBV7-9 combines with J gene TRBJ2-7; weak D call: TRBD1 (5 bases). This CDR3 spans 17 amino acids. Looked up from germline, CDR1 is SEHNR and CDR2 is FQNEAQ (reference sequence). Trimming left V 1 base short and J 2 bases short, with 18 bases between. For the CDR3, the DNA is TGTGCCAGCAGCTTAGGACATAGGACACTCAATCCCTACGAGCAGTACTTC. Residues: CASSLGHRTLNPYEQYF.

The genes are TRBV28 and TRBJ1-5; 8 bases fit TRBD1. The length of the CDR3 is 14 residues. V was clipped by 6 bases and J by 6 bases; unmatched bases: 7. CDR1 is MDHEN and CDR2 is SYDVKM in the germline V gene. The CDR3 nucleotides are TGTGCCAGCAGCACGACAGGGGTTGGTCAGCCCCAGCATTTT. Protein: CASSTTGVGQPQHF.

The rearrangement joins TRBV9 to TRBJ2-1; 12 nucleotides match TRBD2. Germline CDR1 is SGDLS and CDR2 is YYNGEE. CDR3 size: 16 residues. V dropped 2 bases and J dropped 6; count of bases not matched to a gene: 6. Here the CDR3 DNA reads TGTGCCAGCAGCGTGCTAGCGGGAGGGCCCACCAATGAGCAGTTCTTC. Residues: CASSVLAGGPTNEQFF.

J is TRBJ1-2 and V is TRBV5-1; 9 nucleotides agree with TRBD1. Germline CDR1 reads SGHRS; CDR2 reads YFSETQ. This CDR3 is 18 amino acids long. V lost 4 bases to trimming and J lost 3 bases; unmatched junction nucleotides: 16. CDR3 DNA sequence: TGCGCCAGCAGCCTCGTATTGGACAGGGGTGGGGCGGACTATGGCTACACCTTC. Translating gives CASSLVLDRGGADYGYTF. Full variable domain (remainder filled in from reference TRBV5-1 and TRBJ1-2): KAGVTQTPRYLIKTRGQQVTLSCSPISGHRSVSWYQQTPGQGLQFLFEYFSETQRNKGNFPGRFSGRQFSNSRSEMNVSTLELGDSALYLCASSLVLDRGGADYGYTFGSGTRLTVV.

The gene calls are TRBV9 and TRBJ2-5; a possible D gene is TRBD1 (6 bases). V was pared by 3 bases and J by 3 bases, with 15 bases between. The CDR3 spans 15 residues. Germline lookup yields CDR1 SGDLS and CDR2 YYNGEE. CDR3 protein: CASSAYGAGEETQYF. CDR3 DNA: TGTGCCAGCAGCGCATATGGGGCAGGGGAAGAGACCCAGTACTTC.

V usage is TRBV28 and J usage is TRBJ2-1; TRBD2 matches at 9 bases. CDR3 size: 15 residues. V lost 4 bases and J lost 2; bases outside the gene matches: 3. Germline lookup yields CDR1 MDHEN and CDR2 SYDVKM. The CDR3 sequence is CASSYGLATYNEQFF. Written as DNA, the CDR3 is TGTGCCAGCAGTTACGGACTAGCGACCTACAATGAGCAGTTCTTC.

CDR3 protein: CAWSVIAGAVSGANVLTF. The DNA for the CDR3 is TGTGCCTGGAGTGTAATAGCGGGGGCCGTCTCTGGGGCCAACGTCCTGACTTTC. The chain recombines TRBV30 with TRBJ2-6; 9 nucleotides align to TRBD2. The CDR3 spans 18 residues. Germline lookup yields CDR1 GTSNPN and CDR2 SVGIG (reference sequence). The V segment lost 0 bases and the J segment 0 bases; nucleotides outside the gene matches: 6.